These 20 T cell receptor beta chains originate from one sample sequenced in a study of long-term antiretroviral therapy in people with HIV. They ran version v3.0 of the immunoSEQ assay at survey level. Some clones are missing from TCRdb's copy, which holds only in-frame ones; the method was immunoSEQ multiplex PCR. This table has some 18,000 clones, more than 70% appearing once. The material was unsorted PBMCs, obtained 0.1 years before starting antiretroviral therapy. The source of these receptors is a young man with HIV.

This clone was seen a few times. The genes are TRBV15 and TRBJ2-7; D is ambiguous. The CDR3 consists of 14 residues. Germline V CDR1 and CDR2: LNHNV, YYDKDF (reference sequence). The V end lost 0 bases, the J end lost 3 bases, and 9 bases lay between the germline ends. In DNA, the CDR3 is TGTGCCACCAGCAGAGATGCTAACGGCTACGAGCAGTACTTC. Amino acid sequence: CATSRDANGYEQYF.

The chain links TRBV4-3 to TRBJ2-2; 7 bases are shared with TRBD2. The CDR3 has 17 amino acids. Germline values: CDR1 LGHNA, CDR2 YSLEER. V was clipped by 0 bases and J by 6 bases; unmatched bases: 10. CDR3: CASSQDVVGRSPGELFF. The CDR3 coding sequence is TGCGCCAGCAGCCAAGATGTGGTCGGGAGGAGCCCCGGGGAGCTGTTTTTT.

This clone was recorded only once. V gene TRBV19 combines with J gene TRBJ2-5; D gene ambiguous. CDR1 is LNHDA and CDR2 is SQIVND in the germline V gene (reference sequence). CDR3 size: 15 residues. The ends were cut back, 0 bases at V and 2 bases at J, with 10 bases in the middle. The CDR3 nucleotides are TGTGCCAGTAGTATAGATCCACGAGATCAAGAGACCCAGTACTTC. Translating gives CASSIDPRDQETQYF. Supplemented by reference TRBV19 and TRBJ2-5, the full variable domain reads DGGITQSPKYLFRKEGQNVTLSCEQNLNHDAMYWYRQDPGQGLRLIYYSQIVNDFQKGDIAEGYSVSREKKESFPLTVTSAQKNPTAFYLCASSIDPRDQETQYFGPGTRLLVL.

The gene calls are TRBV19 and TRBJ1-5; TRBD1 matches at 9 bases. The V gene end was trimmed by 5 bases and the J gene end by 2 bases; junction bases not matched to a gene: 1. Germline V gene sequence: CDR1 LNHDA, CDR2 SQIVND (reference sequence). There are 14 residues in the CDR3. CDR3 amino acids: CASSWTGGNQPQHF. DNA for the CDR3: TGTGCCAGTAGTTGGACAGGGGGCAATCAGCCCCAGCATTTT.

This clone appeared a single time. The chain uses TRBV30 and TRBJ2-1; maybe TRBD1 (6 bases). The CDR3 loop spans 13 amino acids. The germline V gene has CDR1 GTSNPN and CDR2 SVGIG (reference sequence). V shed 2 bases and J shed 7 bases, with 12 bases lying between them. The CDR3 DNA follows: TGTGCCTGGAGTTCGGGACACGGGAATGAGCAGTTCTTC. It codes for CAWSSGHGNEQFF.

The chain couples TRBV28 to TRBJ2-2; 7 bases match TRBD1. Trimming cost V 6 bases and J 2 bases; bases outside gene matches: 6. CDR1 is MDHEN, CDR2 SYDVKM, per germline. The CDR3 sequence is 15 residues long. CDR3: CASRYRGLNTGELFF. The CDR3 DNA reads TGTGCCAGCAGATACAGGGGCCTTAACACCGGGGAGCTGTTTTTT.

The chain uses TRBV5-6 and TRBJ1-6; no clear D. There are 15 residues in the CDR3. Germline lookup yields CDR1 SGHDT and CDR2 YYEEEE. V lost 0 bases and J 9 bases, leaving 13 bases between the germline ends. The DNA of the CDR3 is TGTGCCAGCAGCTTGGAGGTGAAGGGAGGTTCACCCCTCCACTTT. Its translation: CASSLEVKGGSPLHF.

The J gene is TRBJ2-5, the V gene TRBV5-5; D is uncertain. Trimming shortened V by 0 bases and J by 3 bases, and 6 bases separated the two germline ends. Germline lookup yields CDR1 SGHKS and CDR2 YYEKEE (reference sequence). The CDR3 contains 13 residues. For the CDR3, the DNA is TGTGCCAGCAGCTTGGTTCCGGAAGAGACCCAGTACTTC. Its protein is CASSLVPEETQYF.

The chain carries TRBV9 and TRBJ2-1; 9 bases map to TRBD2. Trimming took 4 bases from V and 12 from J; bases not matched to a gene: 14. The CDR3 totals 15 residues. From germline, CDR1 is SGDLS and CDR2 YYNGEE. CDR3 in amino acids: CASSPGLATNKGQFF. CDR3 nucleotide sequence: TGTGCCAGCAGCCCGGGACTAGCCACCAACAAGGGGCAGTTCTTC.

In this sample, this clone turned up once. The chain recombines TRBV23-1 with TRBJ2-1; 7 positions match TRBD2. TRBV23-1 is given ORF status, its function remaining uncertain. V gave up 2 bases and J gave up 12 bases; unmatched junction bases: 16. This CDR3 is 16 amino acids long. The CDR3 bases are TGCGCCAGCAGTCAAAGACTAGCCACCCTACCAATGAGGCAGTTCTTC. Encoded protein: CASSQRLATLPMRQFF.

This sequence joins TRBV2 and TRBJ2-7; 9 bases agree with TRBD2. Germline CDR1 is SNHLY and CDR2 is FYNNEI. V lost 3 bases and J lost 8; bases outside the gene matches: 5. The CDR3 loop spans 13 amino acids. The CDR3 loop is CASSDLREGKQYF. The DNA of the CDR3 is TGTGCCAGCAGTGACTTGCGGGAGGGAAAGCAGTACTTC.

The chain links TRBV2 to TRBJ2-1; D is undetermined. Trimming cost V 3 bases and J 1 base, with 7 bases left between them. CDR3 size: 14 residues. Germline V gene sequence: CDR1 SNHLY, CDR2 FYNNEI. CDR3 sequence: CASSEFQSYNEQFF. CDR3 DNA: TGTGCCAGCAGTGAGTTTCAGTCCTACAATGAGCAGTTCTTC.

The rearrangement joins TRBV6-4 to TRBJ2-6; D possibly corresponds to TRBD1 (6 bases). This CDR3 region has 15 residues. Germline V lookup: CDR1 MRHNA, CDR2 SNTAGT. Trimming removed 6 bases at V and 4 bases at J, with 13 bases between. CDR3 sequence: CASSLTGPGANVLTF. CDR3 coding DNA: TGTGCCAGCAGCCTTACAGGGCCGGGGGCCAACGTCCTGACTTTC.

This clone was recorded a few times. CDR3 bases: TGTGCCAGTAGCCTGGGGTCCGGGGCCAACGTCCTGACTTTC. Translation: CASSLGSGANVLTF. The chain has TRBV19 and TRBJ2-6, with D uncertain. Germline V CDR1 and CDR2: LNHDA, SQIVND (reference sequence). The ends were cut back, 6 bases at V and 4 bases at J, with 10 bases in the middle. The CDR3 covers 14 residues.

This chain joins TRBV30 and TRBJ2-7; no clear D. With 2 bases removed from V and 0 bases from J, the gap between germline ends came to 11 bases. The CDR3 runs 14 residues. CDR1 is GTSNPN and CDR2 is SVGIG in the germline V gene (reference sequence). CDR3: CAWSIGVGSYEQYF. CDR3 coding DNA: TGTGCCTGGAGTATTGGAGTCGGCTCCTACGAGCAGTACTTC.

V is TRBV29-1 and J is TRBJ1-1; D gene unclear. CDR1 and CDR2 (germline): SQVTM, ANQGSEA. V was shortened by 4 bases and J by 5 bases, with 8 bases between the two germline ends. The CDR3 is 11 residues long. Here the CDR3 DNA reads TGCAGCGTTGTTATGGATACTGAAGCTTTCTTT. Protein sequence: CSVVMDTEAFF.

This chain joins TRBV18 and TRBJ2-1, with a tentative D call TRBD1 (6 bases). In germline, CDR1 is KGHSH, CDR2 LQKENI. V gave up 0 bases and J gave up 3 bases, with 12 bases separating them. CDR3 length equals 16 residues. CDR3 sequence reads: CASSPPITGIYNEQFF. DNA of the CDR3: TGTGCCAGCTCACCACCGATTACAGGGATCTACAATGAGCAGTTCTTC. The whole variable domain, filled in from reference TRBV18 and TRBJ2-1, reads NAGVMQNPRHLVRRRGQEARLRCSPMKGHSHVYWYRQLPEEGLKFMVYLQKENIIDESGMPKERFSAEFPKEGPSILRIQQVVRGDSAAYFCASSPPITGIYNEQFFGPGTRLTVL.

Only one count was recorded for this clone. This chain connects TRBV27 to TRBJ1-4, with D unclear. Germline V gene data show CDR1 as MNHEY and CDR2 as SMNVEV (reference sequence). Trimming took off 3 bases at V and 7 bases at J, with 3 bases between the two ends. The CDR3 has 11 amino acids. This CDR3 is CASSFGEKLFF. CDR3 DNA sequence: TGTGCCAGCAGTTTTGGTGAAAAACTGTTTTTT.

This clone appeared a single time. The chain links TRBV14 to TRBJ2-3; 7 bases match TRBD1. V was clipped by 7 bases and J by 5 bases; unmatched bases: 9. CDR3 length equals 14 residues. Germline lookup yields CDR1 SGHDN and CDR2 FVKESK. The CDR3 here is CASTDRAARDTQYF. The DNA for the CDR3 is TGTGCCAGCACCGACAGGGCTGCGCGAGATACGCAGTATTTT.

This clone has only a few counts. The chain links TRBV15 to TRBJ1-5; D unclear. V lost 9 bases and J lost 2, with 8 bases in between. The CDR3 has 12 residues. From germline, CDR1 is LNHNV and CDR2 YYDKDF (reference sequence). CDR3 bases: TGTGCCACTAGGGAGGGCAATCAGCCCCAGCATTTT. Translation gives CATREGNQPQHF.